These 3 T cell receptor beta chains were sequenced from one sample in a study of blood T cells in healthy people across ages. A second PCR of roughly 7 to 11 cycles used a sample-barcoded 5' primer and a J-beta primer mix. In TCRdb, the 5' RACE reads were re-called with MiXCR into one record per CDR3 protein. Counted here are 600,000 to 1,000,000 distinct CDR3 sequences, 25% occurring once; the ten biggest clones make up 3.7%. These data were also reused for a study on T cells of mothers and their children.

Source material: blood. Receptors originate from a boy younger than 18 in good health.

The table lists this clonotype with a few counts. A junction boundary mismatches the germline segment, possibly from a read error. The chain uses TRBV7-7 and TRBJ2-7; possible D gene TRBD2, 5 bases. The germline V gene has CDR1 SSHAT and CDR2 FNYEAQ (reference sequence). The CDR3 extends over 13 amino acids. CDR3 nucleotide sequence: TGTGCTAGCAGCTTAGCGACCGACTACGAGCAGTACTTC. Encoded protein: CASSLATDYEQYF.

The chain employs TRBV27 and TRBJ1-4; no firm D call. Trimming took off 3 bases at V and 0 bases at J, with 8 bases between the two ends. This CDR3 has 15 residues. Germline CDR1 is MNHEY and CDR2 is SMNVEV (reference sequence). The CDR3 loop reads CASSFEPPTNEKLFF. In DNA, the CDR3 is TGTGCCAGCAGTTTTGAGCCTCCAACTAATGAAAAACTGTTTTTT.

V usage is TRBV7-6 and J usage is TRBJ2-5; TRBD2 aligns across 8 bases. The J call may be in error: the DNA end matches TRBJ2-7 better. The CDR3 is 14 residues long. The germline gives CDR1 SGHVS, CDR2 FNYEAQ. The CDR3 DNA sequence: TGTGCCAGCAGCTTCGGTAGCGGGAAGTACGAGCAGTACTTC. This codes for CASSFGSGKYEQYF.